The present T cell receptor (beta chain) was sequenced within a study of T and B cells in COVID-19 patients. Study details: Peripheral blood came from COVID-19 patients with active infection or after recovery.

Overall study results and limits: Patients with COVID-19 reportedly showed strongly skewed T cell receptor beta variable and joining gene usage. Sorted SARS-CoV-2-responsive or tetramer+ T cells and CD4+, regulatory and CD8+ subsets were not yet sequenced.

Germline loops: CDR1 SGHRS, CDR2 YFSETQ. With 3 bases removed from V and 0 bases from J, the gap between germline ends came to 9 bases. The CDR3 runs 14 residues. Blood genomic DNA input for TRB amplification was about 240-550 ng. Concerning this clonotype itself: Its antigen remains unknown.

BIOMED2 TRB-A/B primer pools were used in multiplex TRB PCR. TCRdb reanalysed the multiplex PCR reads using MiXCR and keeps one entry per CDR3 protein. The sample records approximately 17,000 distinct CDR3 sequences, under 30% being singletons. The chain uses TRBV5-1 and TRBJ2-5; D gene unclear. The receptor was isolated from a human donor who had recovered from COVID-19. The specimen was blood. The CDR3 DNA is TGCGCCAGCAGCTCGTTGCCTAACCAAGAGACCCAGTACTTC. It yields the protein CASSSLPNQETQYF.